The 19 T cell receptor beta chains presented below share a single source sample, sequenced in a study of siplizumab effects on memory and regulatory T cells. Profiling relied on immunoSEQ multiplex PCR, and the TCRdb table lists in-frame clones only, not all of them. The data show roughly 100,000 clones, about 93% seen once. The sequenced material came from CD4+ T cells sorted from blood. These TCRs come from a human donor in good health.

The rearrangement uses TRBV11-2 and TRBJ2-7, with a tentative D call TRBD1 (5 bases). This CDR3 contains 15 residues. The V gene's germline CDR1 is SGHAT and CDR2 FQNNGV. The ends were cut back, 0 bases at V and 1 base at J, with 10 bases in the middle. The CDR3 sequence is CASSLDRVRSYEQYF. CDR3 nucleotides: TGTGCCAGCAGCTTAGACAGGGTTCGGTCCTACGAGCAGTACTTC.

The CDR3 DNA follows: TGTGCCAGCAGCTTGGGACTAGACTTTCCGTACGAGCAGTACTTC. It encodes CASSLGLDFPYEQYF. V gene TRBV9 combines with J gene TRBJ2-7; 8 bases agree with TRBD2. The CDR3 is 15 residues long. Germline loops: CDR1 SGDLS, CDR2 YYNGEE. V gave up 4 bases and J gave up 4 bases; unmatched junction bases: 10.

The CDR3 region has the DNA TGTGCCAGCAGGAGTAGTAGCAGCGGGGGATCCTACAATGAGCAGTTCTTC. Protein sequence: CASRSSSSGGSYNEQFF. J is TRBJ2-1 and V is TRBV11-2; TRBD2 aligns across 8 bases. This CDR3 spans 17 amino acids. V shed 6 bases and J 1 base; nucleotides not matched to a gene: 11. The germline gives CDR1 SGHAT, CDR2 FQNNGV.

V usage is TRBV28 and J usage is TRBJ1-2, with TRBD1 matching over 9 bases. V lost 5 bases, J lost 7 bases, and 8 bases stayed unmatched. Germline CDR1 MDHEN, CDR2 SYDVKM. There are 14 residues in the CDR3. In DNA form, the CDR3 reads TGTGCCAGCAGTACAATGGACAGGGGCGGTGGCTACACCTTC. Translating gives CASSTMDRGGGYTF.

The V call is TRBV6-1, the J call TRBJ2-7; 7 nucleotides match TRBD1. Germline V gene data show CDR1 as MNHNS and CDR2 as SASEGT. V shed 7 bases and J 6 bases; nucleotides not matched to a gene: 12. The CDR3 covers 14 residues. CDR3 loop: CASNPGLTGVEQYF. CDR3 sequence (DNA): TGTGCCAGCAACCCAGGACTCACAGGGGTCGAGCAGTACTTC.

The chain carries TRBV11-1 and TRBJ2-4; TRBD1 agrees at 10 bases. J was trimmed by 9 bases and V by 5 bases; bases with no gene match: 4. Germline CDR1 reads SGHAT; CDR2 reads FQDESV (reference sequence). The length of the CDR3 is 13 residues. DNA of the CDR3: TGTGCCAGCAGCGGAGGACAGGGGGGCATTCAGTACTTC. This translates into CASSGGQGGIQYF.

The genes are TRBV7-2 and TRBJ2-5; D call uncertain. The CDR3 extends over 10 amino acids. Looked up from germline, CDR1 is SGHTA and CDR2 is FQGNSA. V lost 9 bases, J lost 1 base, and 3 bases lay in between. The CDR3: CASGQETQYF. For the CDR3, the DNA is TGTGCCAGTGGCCAAGAGACCCAGTACTTC.

V and J are TRBV2 and TRBJ2-3; D unresolved. CDR1 SNHLY and CDR2 FYNNEI come from the germline V gene. The CDR3 totals 14 residues. Trimming took off 4 bases at V and 5 bases at J, with 13 bases between the two ends. The CDR3 reads CASSGNRARDTQYF. In DNA form, the CDR3 reads TGTGCCAGCAGTGGGAACCGGGCGCGAGATACGCAGTATTTT.

This chain joins TRBV7-4 and TRBJ2-3; possibly TRBD1 or TRBD2 for D (5 bases each). The CDR3 is 16 amino acids. Germline V gives CDR1 SGHVT, CDR2 SQSDAQ. V dropped 5 bases and J dropped 3 bases, with 18 bases sitting between them. The CDR3 loop is CASSPAGAGLTDTQYF. The DNA for the CDR3 is TGTGCCAGCAGCCCCGCTGGGGCGGGTTTAACAGATACGCAGTATTTT. Drawing the rest from reference TRBV7-4 and TRBJ2-3, the complete variable domain is GAGVSQSPRYKVAKRGRDVALRCDSISGHVTLYWYRQTLGQGSEVLTYSQSDAQRDKSGRPSGRFSAERPERSVSTLKIQRTEQGDSAVYLCASSPAGAGLTDTQYFGPGTRLTVL.

J is TRBJ2-1 and V is TRBV11-3, with D maybe TRBD2 (5 bases). CDR3 length: 15 amino acids. Trimming removed 2 bases at V and 2 bases at J, with 10 bases between. The germline CDR1 and CDR2 sequences are SGHNT and YENEEA. DNA of the CDR3: TGTGCCAGCAGCTTATTAGCGCCCACCTACAATGAGCAGTTCTTC. Its protein is CASSLLAPTYNEQFF.

The V call is TRBV19, the J call TRBJ1-1; 9 bases are shared with TRBD1. The CDR3 is 14 amino acids. Looked up from germline, CDR1 is LNHDA and CDR2 is SQIVND (reference sequence). Trimming cost V 7 bases and J 0 bases; bases outside gene matches: 3. CDR3 nucleotides: TGTGCCAGTACCCGGACAGGGGTGAACACTGAAGCTTTCTTT. It is translated as CASTRTGVNTEAFF. Full variable domain (rest looked up from reference TRBV19 and TRBJ1-1): DGGITQSPKYLFRKEGQNVTLSCEQNLNHDAMYWYRQDPGQGLRLIYYSQIVNDFQKGDIAEGYSVSREKKESFPLTVTSAQKNPTAFYLCASTRTGVNTEAFFGQGTRLTVV.

This clone was detected a few times. This rearrangement joins TRBV13 to TRBJ1-2; no firm D call. Germline V gene sequence: CDR1 PRHDT, CDR2 FYEKMQ (reference sequence). Trimming left V 2 bases short and J 4 bases short, with 5 bases between. The CDR3 loop spans 12 amino acids. CDR3 nucleotides: TGTGCCAGCAGCTTATCACCCTATGGCTACACCTTC. It translates to CASSLSPYGYTF.

Comments on this clone: The sample has other DNA sequences that encode this CDR3 too. The V call is TRBV19, the J call TRBJ1-5; TRBD1 matches at 8 bases. The CDR3 loop spans 13 amino acids. Trimming at V came to 8 bases and at J to 2 bases, leaving 2 bases not matched to a gene. Per the germline V gene, CDR1 is LNHDA and CDR2 is SQIVND (reference sequence). In DNA form, the CDR3 reads TGTGCCAGTCAGGACAGGGGCAATCAGCCCCAGCATTTT. As protein: CASQDRGNQPQHF.

The gene calls are TRBV27 and TRBJ1-1, with D maybe TRBD1 (6 bases). The CDR3 covers 14 residues. V lost 4 bases, J lost 3 bases, and 12 bases lay in between. From germline, CDR1 is MNHEY and CDR2 SMNVEV (reference sequence). Written as DNA, the CDR3 is TGTGCCAGCAGTTCCCGGACAGCATACACTGAAGCTTTCTTT. Its protein product is CASSSRTAYTEAFF.

V gene TRBV11-2 combines with J gene TRBJ2-1, with TRBD2 as a possible D gene (5 bases). Germline values: CDR1 SGHAT, CDR2 FQNNGV. The CDR3 has 16 amino acids. V was clipped by 5 bases and J by 0 bases, with 14 bases between them. CDR3 sequence: CASSQRADSSYNEQFF. In nucleotides, the CDR3 is TGTGCCAGCAGCCAGAGAGCGGATAGCTCCTACAATGAGCAGTTCTTC.

The V and J genes are TRBV6-4 and TRBJ2-7, with 11 bases lining up with TRBD1. Germline loops: CDR1 MRHNA, CDR2 SNTAGT. This CDR3 has 15 residues. Unmatched junction bases numbered 9, after V lost 6 bases and J lost 5 bases. DNA for the CDR3: TGTGCCAGCAGCGCGGACAGGGGGCTTTCCAACGAGCAGTACTTC. It specifies CASSADRGLSNEQYF.

The CDR3 region has the DNA TGTGCCAGCAGCTTCGGCAGCCGGCCAGATACGCAGTATTTT. This sequence encodes CASSFGSRPDTQYF. The J gene is TRBJ2-3, the V gene TRBV7-3; no reliable D call. V was pared by 3 bases and J by 4 bases, with 11 bases between. This CDR3 comprises 14 residues. CDR1 SGHTA and CDR2 FQGTGA come from the germline V gene.

The chain links TRBV6-5 to TRBJ1-2; 9 bases align to TRBD1. Per germline, CDR1 MNHEY and CDR2 SVGAGI. With 2 bases clipped from V and 7 bases from J, the junction kept 2 bases outside the gene matches. The CDR3 is made up of 13 amino acids. CDR3 in DNA: TGTGCCAGCAGTTACGGGACAGGGTCTGGCTACACCTTC. Protein product: CASSYGTGSGYTF.

The rearrangement joins TRBV5-1 to TRBJ2-7, with 13 bases that match TRBD2. The CDR3 is 16 residues long. Germline lookup yields CDR1 SGHRS and CDR2 YFSETQ. With 4 bases clipped from V and 3 bases from J, the junction kept 7 bases outside the gene matches. The CDR3 loop is CASSKGLAGLGYEQYF. As DNA, the CDR3 is TGCGCCAGCAGCAAGGGACTAGCGGGGCTCGGCTACGAGCAGTACTTC.